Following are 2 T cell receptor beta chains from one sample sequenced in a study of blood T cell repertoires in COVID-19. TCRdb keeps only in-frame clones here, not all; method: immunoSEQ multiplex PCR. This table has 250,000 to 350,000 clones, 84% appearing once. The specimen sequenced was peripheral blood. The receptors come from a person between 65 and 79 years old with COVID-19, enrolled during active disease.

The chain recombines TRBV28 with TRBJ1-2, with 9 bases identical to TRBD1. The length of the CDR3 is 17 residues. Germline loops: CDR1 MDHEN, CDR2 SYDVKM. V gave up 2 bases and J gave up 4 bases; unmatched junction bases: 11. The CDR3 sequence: CASSLKDRGVRSYGYTF. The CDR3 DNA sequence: TGTGCCAGCAGTTTAAAGGACAGGGGAGTTCGTAGCTATGGCTACACCTTC.

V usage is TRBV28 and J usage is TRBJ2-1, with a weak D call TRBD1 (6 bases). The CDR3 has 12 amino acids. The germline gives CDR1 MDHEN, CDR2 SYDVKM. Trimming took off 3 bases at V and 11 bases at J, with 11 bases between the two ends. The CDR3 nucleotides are TGTGCCAGCAGTTTCGAGGACAGACAGCAGTTCTTC. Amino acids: CASSFEDRQQFF.